This T cell receptor (beta chain) is drawn from a study of glioma-infiltrating T cells after dendritic cell vaccination. TCRdb's copy holds only in-frame clones and misses some; the assay was immunoSEQ multiplex PCR. The sample lists under 130,000 clones; 90% were seen once. Time point given: after dendritic cell vaccination, including at tumor progression/relapse. No glioblastoma patient carried an isocitrate dehydrogenase mutation. PBMC were collected before vaccination, two weeks after the third vaccination, and at progression. Here the sequenced sample was blood, taken after dendritic cell vaccination. The receptor was isolated from a human donor with glioblastoma.

Here the CDR3 DNA reads TGTGCCAGTAGCCAGGGGGCGCCCGGTAATCAGCCCCAGCATTTT. Amino acid sequence: CASSQGAPGNQPQHF. The rearrangement joins TRBV19 to TRBJ1-5; the match to TRBD1 covers 8 bases. From germline, CDR1 is LNHDA and CDR2 SQIVND (reference sequence). This CDR3 comprises 15 residues. Trimming cost V 6 bases and J 4 bases; bases outside gene matches: 8.